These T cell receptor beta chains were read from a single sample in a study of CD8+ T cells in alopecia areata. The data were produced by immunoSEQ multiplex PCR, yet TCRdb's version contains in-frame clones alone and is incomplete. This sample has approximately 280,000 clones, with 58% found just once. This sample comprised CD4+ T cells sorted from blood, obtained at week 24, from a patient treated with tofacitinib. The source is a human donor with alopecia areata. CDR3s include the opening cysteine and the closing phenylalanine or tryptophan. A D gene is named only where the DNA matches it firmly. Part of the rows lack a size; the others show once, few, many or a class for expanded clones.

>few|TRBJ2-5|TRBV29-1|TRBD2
TGCAGCGTTGAAGGGACTAGCGGGGCCATTGAGACCCAGTACTTC
CSVEGTSGAIETQYF
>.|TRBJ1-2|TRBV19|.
TGTGCCAGCCGACAGTTAACTAACTATGGCTACACCTTC
CASRQLTNYGYTF
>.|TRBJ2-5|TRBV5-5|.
TGTGCCAGCGGGGGAACCGGGACCCAAGAGACCCAGTACTTC
CASGGTGTQETQYF
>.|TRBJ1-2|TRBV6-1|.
TGTGCCAGCAGCGAGACAGGCCTAAACTATGGCTACACCTTC
CASSETGLNYGYTF
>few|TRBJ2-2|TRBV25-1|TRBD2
TGTGCCAGCAGTGGCGGGGGGACCGGGGAGCTGTTTTTT
CASSGGGTGELFF
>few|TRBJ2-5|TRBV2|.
TGTGCCAGCAGTTCTACCGGGATCCCCCAAGAGACCCAGTACTTC
CASSSTGIPQETQYF
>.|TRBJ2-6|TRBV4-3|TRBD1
TGCGCCAGCAGCCAAGGACAGGGGCCTTTGCCCTTGTTCTCTGGGGCCAACGTCCTGACTTTC
CASSQGQGPLPLFSGANVLTF
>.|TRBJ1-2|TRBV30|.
TGTGCCTGGAAAGGGGACGGTGGCGGTGGCTACACCTTC
CAWKGDGGGGYTF
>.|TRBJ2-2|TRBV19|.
TGTGCCAGTAGACATAATGGGAACACCGGGGAGCTGTTTTTT
CASRHNGNTGELFF
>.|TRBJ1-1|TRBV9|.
TGTGCCAGCAGCGTAGACCCACACCCTCAATGGGCTGAAGCTTTCTTT
CASSVDPHPQWAEAFF
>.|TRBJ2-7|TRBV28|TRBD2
TGTGCCAGCAGAACCGCGGGGGGGGCCTACGAGCAGTACTTC
CASRTAGGAYEQYF
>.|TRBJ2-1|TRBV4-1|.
TGCGCCAGCAGCCAACCTAGGGCGGGAACTGAGCAGTTCTTC
CASSQPRAGTEQFF
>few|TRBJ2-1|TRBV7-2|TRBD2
TGTGCCAGCAGCCGAGGGCGGGGGTACAATGAGCAGTTCTTC
CASSRGRGYNEQFF
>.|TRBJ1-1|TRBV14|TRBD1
TGTGCCAGCAGCCACCGGGACAGTGAAGCTTTCTTT
CASSHRDSEAFF
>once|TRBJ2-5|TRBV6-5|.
TGTGCCAGCAGGGGGGAATCGTTAGGGGAAGAGACCCAGTACTTC
CASRGESLGEETQYF
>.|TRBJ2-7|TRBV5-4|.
TGTGCCAGCAGCTGGCGCGGGGACTCCTACGAGCAGTACTTC
CASSWRGDSYEQYF
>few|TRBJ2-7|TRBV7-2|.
TGTGCCAGCAGCTCAGGCGGGCCGCCCGAGCAGTACTTC
CASSSGGPPEQYF
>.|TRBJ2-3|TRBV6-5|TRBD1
TGTGCCAGCAGTCGACAGGGAGATACGCAGTATTTT
CASSRQGDTQYF